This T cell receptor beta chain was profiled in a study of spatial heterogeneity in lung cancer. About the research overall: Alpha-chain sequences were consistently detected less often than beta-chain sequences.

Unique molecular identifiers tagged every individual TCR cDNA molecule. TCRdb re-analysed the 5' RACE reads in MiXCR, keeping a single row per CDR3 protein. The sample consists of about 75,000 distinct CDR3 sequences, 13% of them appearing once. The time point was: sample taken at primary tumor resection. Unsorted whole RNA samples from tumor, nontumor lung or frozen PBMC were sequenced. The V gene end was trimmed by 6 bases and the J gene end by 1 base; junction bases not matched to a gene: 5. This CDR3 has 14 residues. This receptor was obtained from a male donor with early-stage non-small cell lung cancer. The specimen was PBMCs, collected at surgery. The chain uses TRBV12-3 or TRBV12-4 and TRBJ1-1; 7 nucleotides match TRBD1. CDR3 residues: CASRLQGKNTEAFF. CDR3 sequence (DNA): TGTGCCAGCAGGTTACAGGGGAAGAACACTGAAGCTTTCTTT.